The entry below gives a single TCR beta chain sequence along with its context. Its specificity is unknown. These data belong to a study of early T cells in non-severe SARS-CoV-2 infection. Study-level background: It was bulk RNA from unsorted whole blood that was sequenced, and the chains were unpaired.

Individual cDNA molecules received unique molecular identifiers during library preparation. TCRdb reprocessed the 5' RACE reads with MiXCR, giving one entry per CDR3 protein. The sample consists of tens of thousands of distinct CDR3 sequences, 5.7% of them appearing once. The germline CDR1 and CDR2 sequences are SQVTM and ANQGSEA. The ends were cut back, 5 bases at V and 4 bases at J, with 14 bases in the middle. The CDR3 sequence is 13 residues long. Regarding the study as a whole: VDJdb matching skewed toward anti-spike CD8 responses, missing private and CD4 specificities.

The sequence was obtained from an adult who was a healthcare worker with PCR-confirmed SARS-CoV-2 infection or an uninfected control (not recorded which). This sample comprised whole blood, obtained at baseline. The rearrangement links TRBV29-1 to TRBJ1-1; D unresolved. For the CDR3, the DNA is TGCAGCGTTACTTTTTCGGGAGGCACTGAAGCTTTCTTT. Protein product: CSVTFSGGTEAFF. The entire variable domain, with the rest obtained from reference TRBV29-1 and TRBJ1-1, is as follows: SAVISQKPSRDICQRGTSLTIQCQVDSQVTMMFWYRQQPGQSLTLIATANQGSEATYESGFVIDKFPISRPNLTFSTLTVSNMSPEDSSIYLCSVTFSGGTEAFFGQGTRLTVV.